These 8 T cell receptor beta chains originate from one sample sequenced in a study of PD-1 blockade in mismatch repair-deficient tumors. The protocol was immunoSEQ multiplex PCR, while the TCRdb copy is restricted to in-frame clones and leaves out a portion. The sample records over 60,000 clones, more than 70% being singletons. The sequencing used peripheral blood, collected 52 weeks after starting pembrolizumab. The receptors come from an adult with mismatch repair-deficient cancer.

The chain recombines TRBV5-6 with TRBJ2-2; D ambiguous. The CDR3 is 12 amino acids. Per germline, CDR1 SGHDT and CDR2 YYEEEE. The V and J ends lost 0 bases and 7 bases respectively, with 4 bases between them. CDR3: CASSLVGGELFF. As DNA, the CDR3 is TGTGCCAGCAGCTTGGTCGGCGGGGAGCTGTTTTTT.

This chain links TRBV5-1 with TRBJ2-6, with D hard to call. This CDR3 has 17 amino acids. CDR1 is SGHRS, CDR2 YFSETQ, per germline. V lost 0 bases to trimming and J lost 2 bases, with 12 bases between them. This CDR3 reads CASSLAEGQAGANVLTF. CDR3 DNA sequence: TGCGCCAGCAGCTTGGCCGAAGGGCAAGCTGGGGCCAACGTCCTGACTTTC.

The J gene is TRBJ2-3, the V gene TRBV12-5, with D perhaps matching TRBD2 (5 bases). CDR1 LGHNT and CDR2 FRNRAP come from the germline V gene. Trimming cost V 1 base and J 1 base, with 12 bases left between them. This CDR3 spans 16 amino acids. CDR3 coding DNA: TGTGCTAGTGGTTTGGCCCCTTTGCGGGGCACAGATACGCAGTATTTT. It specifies CASGLAPLRGTDTQYF.

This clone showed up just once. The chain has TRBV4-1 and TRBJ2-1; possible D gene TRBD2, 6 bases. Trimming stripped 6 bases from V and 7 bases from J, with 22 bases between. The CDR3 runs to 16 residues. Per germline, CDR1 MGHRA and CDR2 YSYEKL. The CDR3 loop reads CASRPVTRKGLNEQFF. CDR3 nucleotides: TGCGCCAGCAGACCGGTGACTAGAAAGGGCTTAAATGAGCAGTTCTTC.

CDR3 nucleotide sequence: TGTGCCAGCAGTCCCTCCTTAGGGGACAGGATGAACACTGAAGCTTTCTTT. Its protein is CASSPSLGDRMNTEAFF. This sequence joins TRBV27 and TRBJ1-1, with 8 bases fitting TRBD1. Germline CDR1 is MNHEY and CDR2 is SMNVEV (reference sequence). The CDR3 runs 17 residues. J lost 0 bases, V lost 5 bases, and 11 bases had no gene match.

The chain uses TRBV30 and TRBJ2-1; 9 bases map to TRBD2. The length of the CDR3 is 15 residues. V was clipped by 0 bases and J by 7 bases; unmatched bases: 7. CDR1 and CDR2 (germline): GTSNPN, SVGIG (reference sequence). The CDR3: CAWSVRVAGVNEQFF. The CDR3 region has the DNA TGTGCCTGGAGTGTACGGGTAGCGGGAGTGAATGAGCAGTTCTTC.

The CDR3 region has the DNA TGTGCCAGCAGCTTAGCGCGGGAGTATGGCTACACCTTC. Its protein is CASSLAREYGYTF. The V and J genes are TRBV7-2 and TRBJ1-2; D uncertain. The CDR3 runs to 13 residues. Per germline, CDR1 SGHTA and CDR2 FQGNSA. Trimming cost V 0 bases and J 5 bases, with 7 bases left between them.

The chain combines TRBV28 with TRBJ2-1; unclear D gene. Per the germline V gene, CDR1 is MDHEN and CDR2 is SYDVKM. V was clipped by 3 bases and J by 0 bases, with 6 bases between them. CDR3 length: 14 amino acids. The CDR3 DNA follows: TGTGCCAGCAGTTTCCGACTCTCCTACAATGAGCAGTTCTTC. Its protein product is CASSFRLSYNEQFF.